Each of the 10 T cell receptor beta chains below was sequenced from the same sample in a study of identical twins. One entry per CDR3 protein results from TCRdb running MiXCR on the 5' RACE reads. The table records 350,000 to 450,000 distinct CDR3 sequences, roughly 18% of them present only once. Sequencing was performed on naive T cells sorted from blood. These TCRs come from a middle-aged man in good health.

At least ten counts were recorded for this clonotype. The chain recombines TRBV27 with TRBJ2-4; 9 positions match TRBD1. The germline gives CDR1 MNHEY, CDR2 SMNVEV (reference sequence). The junction had 10 bases not matched to a gene; V was cut back by 6 bases and J by 1 base. This CDR3 has 17 amino acids. CDR3 sequence (DNA): TGTGCCAGCAGACTTTCCTGGGACAGGGTTGCCAAAAACATTCAGTACTTC. It codes for CASRLSWDRVAKNIQYF.

There are many counts of this clonotype. The rearrangement joins TRBV20-1 to TRBJ1-1; D uncertain. Germline CDR1 is DFQATT and CDR2 is SNEGSKA (reference sequence). CDR3 length: 11 residues. DNA for the CDR3: TGCAGGGTCCCCCTGAACACTGAAGCTTTCTTT. Its protein product is CRVPLNTEAFF.

The chain joins TRBV5-1 to TRBJ2-5, with TRBD2 matching 8 bases. There are 13 residues in the CDR3. Germline V lookup: CDR1 SGHRS, CDR2 YFSETQ. For the CDR3, the DNA is TGCTCGTCCCGAGGAGCGGGAGTAGAGACCCAGTACTTC. This codes for CSSRGAGVETQYF. Together with reference TRBV5-1 and TRBJ2-5, the CDR3 gives the full variable domain: KAGVTQTPRYLIKTRGQQVTLSCSPISGHRSVSWYQQTPGQGLQFLFEYFSETQRNKGNFPGRFSGRQFSNSRSEMNVSTLELGDSALYLCSSRGAGVETQYFGPGTRLLVL.

This clonotype has only a few counts. The chain joins TRBV4-1 to TRBJ2-3; D may be TRBD1 (6 bases). V lost 4 bases and J 4 bases, leaving 15 bases between the germline ends. The germline gives CDR1 MGHRA, CDR2 YSYEKL. This CDR3 is built from 15 residues. In DNA form, the CDR3 reads TGCGCCAGCAGCCCCCAACAGGGCGGCGCAGATACGCAGTATTTT. Translated: CASSPQQGGADTQYF.

This clonotype has at least ten counts. CDR3 amino acids: CASRLSGGAVGELFF. The CDR3 bases are TGTGCCAGCAGACTCAGCGGGGGGGCGGTCGGGGAGCTGTTTTTT. The chain has TRBV6-1 and TRBJ2-2; 10 nucleotides line up with TRBD2. The CDR3 is 15 residues long. J gave up 7 bases and V 6 bases, and 8 bases lay outside the gene matches. Germline CDR1 is MNHNS and CDR2 is SASEGT.

J is TRBJ2-5 and V is TRBV10-3; D remains ambiguous. CDR3 size: 14 residues. V was clipped by 3 bases and J by 3 bases, with 11 bases between them. Germline CDR1 reads ENHRY; CDR2 reads SYGVKD. The CDR3 coding sequence is TGTGCCATCAGTGATTTGGGTATCAAAGAGACCCAGTACTTC. As protein: CAISDLGIKETQYF.

This clonotype was detected many times. The chain recombines TRBV6-1 with TRBJ1-5; no clear D gene. The CDR3 spans 15 residues. V dropped 4 bases and J dropped 4 bases, with 14 bases sitting between them. Germline V gene sequence: CDR1 MNHNS, CDR2 SASEGT. The CDR3 region has the DNA TGTGCCAGCAGTGTTTTCGGCAGCCTTAATCAGCCCCAGCATTTT. Protein: CASSVFGSLNQPQHF.

This clonotype was counted between two and nine times. The chain carries TRBV20-1 and TRBJ2-1; weak D call: TRBD2 (6 bases). The CDR3 loop spans 16 amino acids. Between the trimmed V and J ends, which lost 0 bases and 4 bases, there was a span of 16 bases. Germline V CDR1 and CDR2: DFQATT, SNEGSKA (reference sequence). The CDR3 region is CSARDAGTSLYNEQFF. The CDR3 nucleotides read TGCAGTGCTAGAGATGCGGGGACCTCCCTTTACAATGAGCAGTTCTTC.

The sample holds many counts of this clonotype. For the CDR3, the DNA is TGTGCCAGCAGTTATCTCAGGGGGTTGGAGACCCAGTACTTC. Its translation: CASSYLRGLETQYF. The rearrangement uses TRBV6-5 and TRBJ2-5, with 7 bases matching TRBD1. The CDR3 runs to 14 residues. Unmatched junction bases numbered 6, after V lost 3 bases and J lost 5 bases. Germline V gene lookup returns CDR1 MNHEY and CDR2 SVGAGI.

The rearrangement links TRBV12-3 or TRBV12-4 to TRBJ1-1, with TRBD1 identical over 10 bases. V trimming: 5 bases; J trimming: 5 bases; junction bases outside the gene matches: 5. The CDR3 is 14 residues long. In nucleotides, the CDR3 is TGTGCCAGCAGTAGGACAGGGGGGAGGACTGAAGCTTTCTTT. Translated: CASSRTGGRTEAFF.